Presented here are 14 T cell receptor beta chains from one specimen sequenced in a study of PD-1 blockade in classical Hodgkin lymphoma (dated by TCRdb to 2020 to 2022). This specimen's time point label, per the study, means: cycle 1 day 1 (C1D1), immediately before nivolumab initiation. All trial patients had relapsed after autologous stem cell transplantation, with cohorts A, B and C differing in prior brentuximab vedotin exposure. Magnetic negative selection with a Miltenyi CD4+ T cell isolation kit was used to purify CD4+ T cells from thawed PBMCs. Libraries were constructed by the immunoSEQ multiplex PCR assay. TCRdb provides this immuneACCESS table in a form limited to in-frame rearrangements. Some clones are lacking; in checked studies, under half of them reflect an unresolved V gene, and why the rest are absent is not known. In this sample the table shows approximately 8,400 clones, 75% to 90% of which occur a single time. The top ten hold around 1.8% of the sample.

Sequencing used CD4+ T cells from blood, obtained at baseline. The receptors originated from a human donor with classical Hodgkin lymphoma.

The V and J genes are TRBV4-3 and TRBJ2-2; D ambiguous. V lost 4 bases and J lost 1, with 7 bases in between. CDR1 and CDR2 from the germline V gene are LGHNA and YSLEER. The CDR3 is 14 amino acids. The CDR3 here is CASSRKENTGELFF. The CDR3 DNA reads TGCGCCAGCAGCCGCAAGGAGAACACCGGGGAGCTGTTTTTT.

This sequence joins TRBV6-6 and TRBJ2-5, with D possibly being TRBD1 (7 bases). CDR3 length: 14 amino acids. V was shortened by 7 bases and J by 4 bases, with 16 bases between the two germline ends. Germline CDR1 is MNHNY and CDR2 is SVGAGI (reference sequence). This chain's CDR3 is CASNPRQGGETQYF. CDR3 DNA sequence: TGTGCCAGCAATCCGAGACAGGGAGGAGAGACCCAGTACTTC.

The CDR3 spells CASSPGPTNEKLFF. CDR3 nucleotide sequence: TGCGCCAGCAGCCCGGGTCCAACTAATGAAAAACTGTTTTTT. This sequence joins TRBV5-1 and TRBJ1-4, with D unresolved. Trimming removed 4 bases at V and 0 bases at J, with 7 bases between. CDR1 and CDR2 (germline): SGHRS, YFSETQ. CDR3 length equals 14 residues.

This chain connects TRBV27 to TRBJ2-3, with D possibly being TRBD1 (5 bases). Germline V gene data show CDR1 as MNHEY and CDR2 as SMNVEV (reference sequence). This CDR3 comprises 13 residues. The germline V and J ends were trimmed by 9 bases and 6 bases, with 16 bases remaining between them. CDR3 DNA sequence: TGTGCCAGAGCCGGACACTTTTCGGATACGCAGTATTTT. Protein product: CARAGHFSDTQYF.

The chain joins TRBV5-1 to TRBJ2-5, with TRBD1 matching over 10 bases. CDR3 size: 15 residues. The V segment lost 2 bases and the J segment 4 bases; nucleotides outside the gene matches: 5. Germline-derived CDR1 and CDR2 are SGHRS and YFSETQ. The CDR3 protein is CASSLGGQGSETQYF. CDR3 nucleotide sequence: TGCGCCAGCAGCTTAGGGGGACAGGGGTCAGAGACCCAGTACTTC.

This clone is categorized as large (0.1 to 1%). This chain links TRBV25-1 with TRBJ2-7; D call uncertain. Between the trimmed V and J ends, which lost 1 base and 2 bases, there was a span of 12 bases. The CDR3 is 15 amino acids. Germline-derived CDR1 and CDR2 are MGHDK and SYGVNS. The CDR3 loop reads CASSELINVAYEQYF. CDR3 in DNA: TGTGCCAGCAGTGAATTAATAAACGTCGCCTACGAGCAGTACTTC.

V gene TRBV5-4 combines with J gene TRBJ2-3, with TRBD2 identical over 7 bases. V lost 4 bases to trimming and J lost 1 base; unmatched junction nucleotides: 6. Germline lookup yields CDR1 SGHNT and CDR2 YYREEE (reference sequence). This CDR3 has 15 amino acids. The CDR3 here is CASSLRTRGTDTQYF. The DNA for the CDR3 is TGTGCCAGCAGCCTCCGGACTAGGGGCACAGATACGCAGTATTTT.

The J gene is TRBJ2-2, the V gene TRBV10-3; the match to TRBD1 covers 7 bases. The CDR3 has 14 residues. Germline V gives CDR1 ENHRY, CDR2 SYGVKD. V gave up 2 bases and J gave up 7 bases; unmatched junction bases: 4. The CDR3 loop reads CAISEDRAGGELFF. CDR3 DNA sequence: TGTGCCATCAGTGAGGACAGGGCCGGCGGGGAGCTGTTTTTT.

The chain combines TRBV27 with TRBJ2-3, with a possible D match to TRBD1 (6 bases). This CDR3 region has 15 residues. Trimming removed 6 bases from V and 2 bases from J, with 15 bases in between. Germline CDR1 is MNHEY and CDR2 is SMNVEV (reference sequence). The CDR3 DNA reads as TGTGCCAGCAGACTCGCCGGACAGTTCACAGATACGCAGTATTTT. Protein sequence: CASRLAGQFTDTQYF.

The gene calls are TRBV25-1 and TRBJ2-5; 9 nucleotides align to TRBD1. Per the germline V gene, CDR1 is MGHDK and CDR2 is SYGVNS. The CDR3 sequence is 17 residues long. V lost 2 bases and J lost 2; bases outside the gene matches: 9. The CDR3: CASSELGTGKFQETQYF. The CDR3 DNA follows: TGTGCCAGCAGTGAACTCGGGACAGGGAAATTTCAAGAGACCCAGTACTTC.

The J gene is TRBJ2-1, the V gene TRBV5-1; D call uncertain. The CDR3 runs to 16 residues. Germline loops: CDR1 SGHRS, CDR2 YFSETQ. The ends were cut back, 0 bases at V and 0 bases at J, with 10 bases in the middle. Here the CDR3 reads CASSLDGRPSYNEQFF. CDR3 bases: TGCGCCAGCAGCTTGGATGGCCGGCCCTCCTACAATGAGCAGTTCTTC. Supplemented by reference TRBV5-1 and TRBJ2-1, the full variable domain reads KAGVTQTPRYLIKTRGQQVTLSCSPISGHRSVSWYQQTPGQGLQFLFEYFSETQRNKGNFPGRFSGRQFSNSRSEMNVSTLELGDSALYLCASSLDGRPSYNEQFFGPGTRLTVL.

This rearrangement joins TRBV7-2 to TRBJ2-2; 10 nucleotides align to TRBD2. The germline V gene encodes CDR1 SGHTA and CDR2 FQGNSA. V trimming: 7 bases; J trimming: 6 bases; junction bases outside the gene matches: 5. This CDR3 spans 14 amino acids. CDR3 in DNA: TGTGCCAGCAACCCCGGGACTAGCGCCGGGGAGCTGTTTTTT. This translates into CASNPGTSAGELFF.

This chain connects TRBV9 to TRBJ1-5; 8 nucleotides line up with TRBD1. Germline CDR1 SGDLS, CDR2 YYNGEE. The ends lost 0 bases at V and 9 bases at J; junction bases unmatched: 5. This CDR3 is 14 amino acids long. Here the CDR3 DNA reads TGTGCCAGCAGCGTAGGATCAGGGGGCCTGCCCCAGCATTTT. Translating it yields CASSVGSGGLPQHF.

This clone turned up a few times. J is TRBJ1-1 and V is TRBV5-1; no reliable D call. Germline V CDR1 and CDR2: SGHRS, YFSETQ. Trimming cost V 0 bases and J 8 bases, with 8 bases left between them. This CDR3 region has 12 residues. The CDR3 sequence: CASSLVGFEAFF. The DNA of the CDR3 is TGCGCCAGCAGCTTGGTAGGGTTCGAAGCTTTCTTT.